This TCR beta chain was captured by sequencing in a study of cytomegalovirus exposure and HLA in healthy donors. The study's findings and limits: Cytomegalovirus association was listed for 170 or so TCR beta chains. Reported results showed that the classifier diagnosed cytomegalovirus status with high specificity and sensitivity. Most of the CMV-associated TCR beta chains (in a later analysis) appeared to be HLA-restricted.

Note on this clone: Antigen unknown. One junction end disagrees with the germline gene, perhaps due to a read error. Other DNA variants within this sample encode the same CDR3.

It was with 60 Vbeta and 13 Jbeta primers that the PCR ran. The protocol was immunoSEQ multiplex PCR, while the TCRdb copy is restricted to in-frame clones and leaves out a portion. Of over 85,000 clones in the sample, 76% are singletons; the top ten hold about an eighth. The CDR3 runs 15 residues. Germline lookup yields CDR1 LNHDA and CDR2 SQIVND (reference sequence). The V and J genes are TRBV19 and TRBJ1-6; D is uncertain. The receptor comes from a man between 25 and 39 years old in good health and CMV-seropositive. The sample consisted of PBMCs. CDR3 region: CASSNRDSYNSPLHF. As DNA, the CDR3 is TGTGCCAGTAGCAACCGGGATTCCTATAATTCACCCCTTCACTTT.